One and the same sample provided the 25 T cell receptor beta chains below, sequenced in a study of shared clonotypes between healthy human individuals. The data were produced by immunoSEQ multiplex PCR, yet TCRdb's version contains in-frame clones alone and is incomplete. Here the sample spans approximately 2.5 million clones, over 85% being singletons. Sequenced: naive CD4+ T cells sorted from blood. Noted subset: CD45RA+ positively selected. The receptors were gathered from a young man in good health.

The V and J genes are TRBV5-6 and TRBJ2-5; the D is unclear. Deletions cut 4 bases from V and 5 bases from J, with 21 bases between. Germline CDR1 and CDR2: SGHDT and YYEEEE. The CDR3 spans 16 residues. CDR3 in amino acids: CASSRTSRFSGETQYF. DNA for the CDR3: TGTGCCAGCAGCCGAACCTCCCGTTTTTCCGGCGAGACCCAGTACTTC.

This clone was seen only once. The V call is TRBV5-4, the J call TRBJ2-3; TRBD2 matches at 10 bases. The germline CDR1 and CDR2 sequences are SGHNT and YYREEE (reference sequence). Trimming removed 1 base from V and 7 bases from J; junction bases left unmatched: 3. The CDR3 consists of 14 residues. This CDR3 reads CASSLQAGGNTQYF. In DNA form, the CDR3 reads TGTGCCAGCAGCTTGCAAGCGGGGGGGAATACGCAGTATTTT.

The count of this clone is one. One end of the junction does not line up with germline, which may come from a read error. The rearrangement links TRBV6-1 to TRBJ1-5, with D perhaps TRBD1 (5 bases). This CDR3 is 15 amino acids long. From germline, CDR1 is MNHNS and CDR2 SASEGT. CDR3 nucleotide sequence: TGTGCCATCAGTGAGTCCGGGGGTCCGAATCAGCCCCAGCATTTT. Amino acid sequence: CAISESGGPNQPQHF.

Of note for this clone: This specimen includes other DNA sequences encoding the same CDR3. The chain carries TRBV7-2 and TRBJ2-5, with D perhaps matching TRBD2 (6 bases). CDR3 length: 13 residues. The V end lost 5 bases, the J end lost 3 bases, and 10 bases lay between the germline ends. Germline V gene sequence: CDR1 SGHTA, CDR2 FQGNSA. The CDR3 reads CASSPRREETQYF. The CDR3 DNA reads as TGTGCCAGCAGCCCCCGGAGGGAAGAGACCCAGTACTTC.

V usage is TRBV28 and J usage is TRBJ1-2, with 7 bases fitting TRBD1. Germline V gives CDR1 MDHEN, CDR2 SYDVKM. The CDR3 covers 18 residues. With V trimmed by 6 bases and J by 2 bases, 18 bases remained unmatched. The CDR3 DNA follows: TGTGCCAGCAGGGGAGCAGGGGGGCAAAGGATATCAAACTATGGCTACACCTTC. Protein: CASRGAGGQRISNYGYTF.

V and J are TRBV18 and TRBJ2-3, with a tentative D call TRBD2 (5 bases). Germline V gene sequence: CDR1 KGHSH, CDR2 LQKENI. The germline V and J ends were trimmed by 5 bases and 4 bases, with 10 bases remaining between them. The CDR3 contains 13 residues. CDR3 amino acids: CASSLSGADTQYF. The CDR3 nucleotides are TGTGCCAGCTCATTGTCCGGGGCAGATACGCAGTATTTT. Full variable domain (remainder filled in from reference TRBV18 and TRBJ2-3): NAGVMQNPRHLVRRRGQEARLRCSPMKGHSHVYWYRQLPEEGLKFMVYLQKENIIDESGMPKERFSAEFPKEGPSILRIQQVVRGDSAAYFCASSLSGADTQYFGPGTRLTVL.

The rearrangement uses TRBV15 and TRBJ1-5; maybe TRBD1 (5 bases). This CDR3 region has 17 residues. V gave up 3 bases and J gave up 2 bases, with 17 bases separating them. The germline CDR1 and CDR2 sequences are LNHNV and YYDKDF (reference sequence). The CDR3 sequence is CATSSQLQGRGNQPQHF. In nucleotides, the CDR3 is TGTGCCACCAGCAGCCAACTCCAGGGTCGGGGCAATCAGCCCCAGCATTTT.

This rearrangement joins TRBV19 to TRBJ2-5; 10 bases agree with TRBD1. Per germline, CDR1 LNHDA and CDR2 SQIVND (reference sequence). Trimming at V came to 6 bases and at J to 6 bases, leaving 10 bases not matched to a gene. The CDR3 extends over 15 amino acids. The CDR3 DNA reads TGTGCCAGTAGCCGACCGGACAGGGGGGAAAAGACCCAGTACTTC. The encoded protein is CASSRPDRGEKTQYF.

The V call is TRBV4-3, the J call TRBJ1-3; no definite D call. Looked up from germline, CDR1 is LGHNA and CDR2 is YSLEER. CDR3 length: 16 amino acids. Trimming left V 0 bases short and J 1 base short, with 10 bases between. CDR3 DNA sequence: TGCGCCAGCAGCCAAGATATCGGACTATCTGGAAACACCATATATTTT. It translates to CASSQDIGLSGNTIYF.

V usage is TRBV7-2 and J usage is TRBJ2-2; 7 nucleotides match TRBD1. Germline lookup yields CDR1 SGHTA and CDR2 FQGNSA. The CDR3 is 14 amino acids. Trimming cost V 5 bases and J 4 bases; bases outside gene matches: 4. The CDR3 nucleotides are TGTGCCAGCAGCGCTCGACAGGGCACCGGGGAGCTGTTTTTT. Translation: CASSARQGTGELFF.

The chain carries TRBV30 and TRBJ2-5, with a weak D call TRBD1 (5 bases). Germline loops: CDR1 GTSNPN, CDR2 SVGIG (reference sequence). This CDR3 has 14 residues. The V gene lost 2 bases and the J gene lost 2 bases, with 12 bases spanning the gap. CDR3 bases: TGTGCCTGGAGTATAAGGCGGACACAAGAGACCCAGTACTTC. Amino acid sequence: CAWSIRRTQETQYF.

This chain uses TRBV6-6 with TRBJ1-6, with a tentative D call TRBD1 (6 bases). V lost 7 bases to trimming and J lost 7 bases, with 20 bases between them. This CDR3 contains 16 residues. Germline assignment: CDR1 MNHNY and CDR2 SVGAGI (reference sequence). The CDR3 DNA reads as TGTGCCAGCAATCAAGGGGGGATAGGGGGGAATTCACCCCTCCACTTT. Residues: CASNQGGIGGNSPLHF.

V and J are TRBV7-2 and TRBJ2-7; 9 bases are a match to TRBD2. The trim removed 4 bases at V and 4 bases at J, leaving 5 bases unmatched. In germline, CDR1 is SGHTA, CDR2 FQGNSA. The CDR3 contains 14 residues. The CDR3 sequence is CASSSGLARYEQYF. The CDR3 DNA follows: TGTGCCAGCAGCTCCGGACTAGCGCGTTACGAGCAGTACTTC.

The chain employs TRBV27 and TRBJ2-5; D gene uncertain. Germline CDR1 is MNHEY and CDR2 is SMNVEV (reference sequence). V shed 5 bases and J shed 0 bases, with 4 bases lying between them. This CDR3 spans 12 amino acids. The CDR3 DNA reads as TGTGCCAGCAGTCCGTACCAAGAGACCCAGTACTTC. Translation: CASSPYQETQYF.

The chain has TRBV5-1 and TRBJ2-5; D possibly corresponds to TRBD2 (5 bases). The CDR3 loop spans 13 amino acids. The germline V gene encodes CDR1 SGHRS and CDR2 YFSETQ. Trimming shortened V by 2 bases and J by 5 bases, and 10 bases separated the two germline ends. CDR3 amino acids: CASSFTPGETQYF. CDR3 in DNA: TGCGCCAGCAGCTTTACCCCGGGGGAGACCCAGTACTTC.

The chain has TRBV2 and TRBJ2-7; maybe TRBD2 (6 bases). The CDR3 runs to 15 residues. V lost 0 bases and J lost 2, with 11 bases in between. The germline V gene encodes CDR1 SNHLY and CDR2 FYNNEI. Written as DNA, the CDR3 is TGTGCCAGCAGTGAAGCGCAAGGAGGGCCCTACGAGCAGTACTTC. This encodes CASSEAQGGPYEQYF.

The rearrangement uses TRBV5-6 and TRBJ2-5; 7 bases match TRBD1. Germline CDR1 is SGHDT and CDR2 is YYEEEE. This CDR3 region has 16 residues. V dropped 0 bases and J dropped 1; count of bases not matched to a gene: 6. The DNA for the CDR3 is TGTGCCAGCAGCTTGGCCCCGACAGGGATCCAAGAGACCCAGTACTTC. Its translation is CASSLAPTGIQETQYF.

The V and J genes are TRBV11-3 and TRBJ2-3, with 9 bases matching TRBD2. The ends lost 5 bases at V and 4 bases at J; junction bases unmatched: 10. Germline CDR1 SGHNT, CDR2 YENEEA. The CDR3 contains 16 residues. The CDR3 sequence is CASSRGLAGSPDTQYF. CDR3 nucleotide sequence: TGTGCCAGCAGCCGGGGGCTAGCGGGATCCCCAGATACGCAGTATTTT.

The rearrangement links TRBV5-1 to TRBJ1-3; D not resolved. In germline, CDR1 is SGHRS, CDR2 YFSETQ. The CDR3 runs 15 residues. V dropped 4 bases and J dropped 0 bases, with 11 bases sitting between them. In nucleotides, the CDR3 is TGCGCCAGCAGCCCGAATGTGAACTCTGGAAACACCATATATTTT. This translates into CASSPNVNSGNTIYF.

The CDR3 nucleotides are TGTGCCAGCAGCTTTGGGACAGGGTACACAGATACGCAGTATTTT. The encoded protein is CASSFGTGYTDTQYF. The V gene is TRBV11-3, the J gene TRBJ2-3, with 9 bases that match TRBD1. The germline V gene has CDR1 SGHNT and CDR2 YENEEA. This CDR3 spans 15 amino acids. Trimming removed 3 bases from V and 2 bases from J; junction bases left unmatched: 3.

The chain recombines TRBV7-8 with TRBJ2-5; D call uncertain. This CDR3 has 12 residues. Germline CDR1 is SGHVS and CDR2 is FQNEAQ. Trimming removed 5 bases at V and 4 bases at J, with 8 bases between. The CDR3 DNA reads TGTGCCAGCAGCCCACCGAGAGAGACCCAGTACTTC. Translating gives CASSPPRETQYF.

To note about this clone: The junction departs from the called germline gene at one end, perhaps through a read error. The chain couples TRBV6-1 to TRBJ1-4; the D is unclear. The germline V gene has CDR1 MNHNS and CDR2 SASEGT. The CDR3 contains 13 residues. DNA of the CDR3: TGTGCCAGCAGTGATTATGTTCAGCCCCGACCCTATTTT. This codes for CASSDYVQPRPYF.

CDR3 amino acids: CASSFQEVGTDTQYF. Here the CDR3 DNA reads TGTGCCAGCAGCTTTCAAGAAGTGGGCACAGATACGCAGTATTTT. The gene calls are TRBV7-9 and TRBJ2-3; D gene uncertain. The ends were cut back, 3 bases at V and 1 base at J, with 11 bases in the middle. The germline gives CDR1 SEHNR, CDR2 FQNEAQ (reference sequence). There are 15 residues in the CDR3.

The rearrangement links TRBV13 to TRBJ2-1, with D hard to call. The V gene's germline CDR1 is PRHDT and CDR2 FYEKMQ (reference sequence). The CDR3 sequence is 15 residues long. V lost 0 bases, J lost 0 bases, and 6 bases lay in between. The CDR3 DNA reads as TGTGCCAGCAGCTTAGGCTTCAGCTCCTACAATGAGCAGTTCTTC. Amino acid sequence: CASSLGFSSYNEQFF.

The V and J genes are TRBV11-2 and TRBJ2-7; D possibly corresponds to TRBD2 (5 bases). Trimming shortened V by 1 base and J by 4 bases, and 17 bases separated the two germline ends. The CDR3 runs 16 residues. Germline CDR1 reads SGHAT; CDR2 reads FQNNGV. The CDR3 DNA sequence: TGTGCCAGCAGCTTAGTCGCGTCTTCCACGGGGTACGAGCAGTACTTC. Protein sequence: CASSLVASSTGYEQYF.